The source of this T cell receptor beta chain is a study of T cell repertoires in cytomegalovirus infection. For the study at large: Public signatures in TCR beta pointed to CMV infection and matching HLA type.

Findings and limits, study-wide: Summed public TCR beta family frequency identified CMV carriers bearing the relevant HLA. What dominated the ex vivo response were HLA-C-restricted CMV-specific TCR beta clonotypes.

MiXCR was run by TCRdb on the reads, yielding one entry per CDR3 protein. The table lists about 530,000 distinct CDR3 sequences, about 25% of them singletons. There are a few counts of this clonotype. What it recognizes is unknown. V shed 6 bases and J 4 bases; nucleotides not matched to a gene: 7. The CDR3 contains 15 residues. Sequenced sample: PBMCs. This sequence originates from a human donor in good health (CMV status not recorded). Some clones in this sample may be carry-over from other donors' samples. The V call is TRBV12-3 or TRBV12-4, the J call TRBJ1-5, with 9 bases identical to TRBD1. The CDR3 spells CASSTTGGGNQPQHF. The CDR3 nucleotides are TGTGCCAGCAGCACGACAGGGGGAGGAAATCAGCCCCAGCATTTT.